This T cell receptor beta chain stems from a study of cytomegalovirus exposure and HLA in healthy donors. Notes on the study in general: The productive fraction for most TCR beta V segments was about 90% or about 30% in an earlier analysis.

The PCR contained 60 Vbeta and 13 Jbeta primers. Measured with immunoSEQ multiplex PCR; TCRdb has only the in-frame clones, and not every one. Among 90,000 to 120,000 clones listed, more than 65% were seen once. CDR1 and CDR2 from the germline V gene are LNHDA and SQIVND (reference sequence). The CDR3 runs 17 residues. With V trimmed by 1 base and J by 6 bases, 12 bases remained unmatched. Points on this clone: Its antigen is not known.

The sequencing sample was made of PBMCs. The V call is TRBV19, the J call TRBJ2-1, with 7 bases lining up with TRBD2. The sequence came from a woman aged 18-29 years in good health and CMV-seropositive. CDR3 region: CASSIGSAGLKLNEQFF. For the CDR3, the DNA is TGTGCCAGTAGTATAGGGTCAGCGGGACTAAAACTCAATGAGCAGTTCTTC.